These T cell receptor beta chains were read from a single sample in a study of T cell changes during pregnancy in multiple sclerosis. Clones were sequenced by immunoSEQ multiplex PCR, and TCRdb holds only the in-frame ones, with some missing. Altogether around 100,000 clones are present, 92% being singletons, with the ten largest covering about 1.5%. Specimen: peripheral blood, collected in the third trimester of pregnancy. The receptors were gathered from a female donor with multiple sclerosis, enrolled in a pregnancy study. The CDR3 runs from the conserved cysteine through the conserved F or W. D genes are given only for firm matches. A row's size may be missing; if present it is once, few, many or a size class.

V	J	size	D	DNA	CDR3
TRBV5-1	TRBJ2-7	NA	TRBD1	TGCGCCAGCAGCCTCGGACAGGGGTCCTACGAGCAGTACTTC	CASSLGQGSYEQYF
TRBV6-1	TRBJ2-1	NA	TRBD2	TGTGCCAGCGGCATCGGGACTAGCGAGTACAATGAGCAGTTCTTC	CASGIGTSEYNEQFF
TRBV28	TRBJ2-1	NA	NA	TGTGCCAGCAGGCCAGCTAGCTCCTACAATGAGCAGTTCTTC	CASRPASSYNEQFF
TRBV5-6	TRBJ1-2	NA	NA	TGTGCCAGCAGCCGAGTGGCAGGGAACAGTGGCTACACCTTC	CASSRVAGNSGYTF
TRBV29-1	TRBJ1-5	few	TRBD1	TGCAGCGTTGGGGCAGGGGGTAGCAATCAGCCCCAGCATTTT	CSVGAGGSNQPQHF
TRBV7-9	TRBJ2-2	NA	NA	TGTGCCAGCAGACCTGCCCGAAGCCCCAACACCGGGGAGCTGTTTTTT	CASRPARSPNTGELFF
TRBV19	TRBJ1-2	NA	TRBD1	TGTGCCAGTAGTATCCTCGGACAGGAAGGACAGTTGGATGGCTACACCTTC	CASSILGQEGQLDGYTF
TRBV7-2	TRBJ1-2	NA	NA	TGTGCCAGCAGCTTAGACCCCTCGGTCTATGGCTACACCTTC	CASSLDPSVYGYTF
TRBV7-2	TRBJ1-2	NA	NA	TGTGCCAGCAGCTTAGACGGACTGGGGGGCTATGGCTACACCTTC	CASSLDGLGGYGYTF
TRBV5-4	TRBJ2-1	NA	NA	TGTGCCAGCAGCTTACAGGGAAATGAGCAGTTCTTC	CASSLQGNEQFF
TRBV6-1	TRBJ1-1	once	TRBD1	TGTGCCAGCAGATCCGGGACAGGGGTGAACACTGAAGCTTTCTTT	CASRSGTGVNTEAFF
TRBV2	TRBJ2-2	NA	NA	TGTGCCAGCAGAAACAGGGCCGGGCTGACCGGGGAGCTGTTTTTT	CASRNRAGLTGELFF
TRBV5-1	TRBJ2-5	NA	TRBD2	TGCGCCAGCAGCTTGGGGGGACTAGATGGGCAAGAGACCCAGTACTTC	CASSLGGLDGQETQYF
TRBV28	TRBJ1-2	NA	NA	TGTGCCAGCAGTTTACTGGGGGGTAACTATGGCTACACCTTC	CASSLLGGNYGYTF
TRBV5-1	TRBJ2-4	once	TRBD1	TGCGCCAGCAGCCCCCGGGACAGCAAAAACATTCAGTACTTC	CASSPRDSKNIQYF
TRBV5-6	TRBJ2-1	NA	TRBD2	TGTGCCAGCAGCTTGTTAGGGGCGGGAGGCTCCTACAATGAGCAGTTCTTC	CASSLLGAGGSYNEQFF
TRBV21-1	TRBJ2-7	NA	NA	TGTGCCAGCAGCAAAGCGGGGAGGACTAGCGGGAAAGCCTACGAGCAGTACTTC	CASSKAGRTSGKAYEQYF
TRBV10-1	TRBJ2-7	NA	TRBD2	TGCGCCAGCAGTGAGGGGGGGACTAGCGGGGGCCCTGGGACCAGCTCCTACGAGCAGTACTTC	CASSEGGTSGGPGTSSYEQYF
TRBV29-1	TRBJ2-6	NA	TRBD2	TGCAGCGTCACGGGGGGAATCTCTGGGGCCAACGTCCTGACTTTC	CSVTGGISGANVLTF
TRBV9	TRBJ2-5	NA	TRBD2	TGTGCCAGCAGCCCCCGAGGGTCTAGCGGGGCCCAAGAGACCCAGTACTTC	CASSPRGSSGAQETQYF
TRBV7-8	TRBJ2-3	NA	TRBD1	TGTGCCAGCAGCTTACGGCCAGGGGGCCGTATGGACACAGATACGCAGTATTTT	CASSLRPGGRMDTDTQYF
TRBV19	TRBJ1-2	NA	TRBD1	TGTGCCAGTAGTATCATCAGGGGGCGCGGCAATTCTAACTATGGCTACACCTTC	CASSIIRGRGNSNYGYTF
TRBV5-1	TRBJ2-2	NA	NA	TGCGCCAGCAGCTTGGCGCGCACCGGGGAGCTGTTTTTT	CASSLARTGELFF
TRBV27	TRBJ2-1	few	TRBD2	TGTGCCAGCAGTTCATATAGCGGGAGGCCGCGGTTCTTC	CASSSYSGRPRFF
TRBV7-8	TRBJ2-1	NA	TRBD2	TGTGCCAGCAGCCATGAGGGGGGACTAGTCACGAAGAATGAGCAGTTCTTC	CASSHEGGLVTKNEQFF
TRBV5-8	TRBJ1-1	NA	TRBD1	TGTGCCAGCAGCTTCGGGACAGGGGCGTCAGCTTTCTTT	CASSFGTGASAFF
TRBV6-5	TRBJ1-1	NA	NA	TGTGCCAGCCGAAGGGCGGGGGTTTTGACTGAAGCTTTCTTT	CASRRAGVLTEAFF
TRBV6-5	TRBJ2-4	NA	TRBD1	TGTGCCAGCAGTCCTCCCGGGACAGGGGGCCAGTACTTC	CASSPPGTGGQYF
TRBV2	TRBJ1-5	NA	NA	TGTGCCAGCAGTGAAGATGGCCGCGGGGACAGCAATCAGCCCCAGCATTTT	CASSEDGRGDSNQPQHF
TRBV9	TRBJ2-3	NA	NA	TGTGCCAGCAGCGTATGGTGGGGAGGATCAGATACGCAGTATTTT	CASSVWWGGSDTQYF
TRBV6-1	TRBJ1-3	NA	NA	TGTGCCAGCTCGGGAACGCGGACAGCTGGAAACACCATATATTTT	CASSGTRTAGNTIYF
TRBV6-6	TRBJ1-5	NA	NA	TGTGCCAGCAGTTACTCGGGGGGGCACCCCCAGCATTTT	CASSYSGGHPQHF
TRBV7-6	TRBJ1-4	NA	NA	TGTGCCAGCAGCTTGGGGACACTCCCTAATGAAAAACTGTTTTTT	CASSLGTLPNEKLFF
TRBV27	TRBJ1-5	few	NA	TGTGCCAGCAGTTTGAGGGCCAGCCAGCCCCAGCATTTT	CASSLRASQPQHF
TRBV27	TRBJ2-1	once	TRBD1	TGTGCCAGCAGTTTCCGGGACAGGGTGACGAATGAGCAGTTCTTC	CASSFRDRVTNEQFF
TRBV6-1	TRBJ1-1	few	NA	TGTGCCAGCAGTGAAGCGCTAGGGGGGGGGAACACTGAAGCTTTCTTT	CASSEALGGGNTEAFF
TRBV7-2	TRBJ2-5	NA	NA	TGTGCCAGCAGCTTAACAACTAGCTACGAGACCCAGTACTTC	CASSLTTSYETQYF
TRBV7-9	TRBJ2-5	NA	NA	TGTGCCAGCAGCTTAGCGGGGGCAGAGACCCAGTACTTC	CASSLAGAETQYF
TRBV5-1	TRBJ1-1	NA	TRBD1	TGCGCCAGCAGCTTGTCGGGACAGGGTGGGACTGAAGCTTTCTTT	CASSLSGQGGTEAFF
TRBV2	TRBJ1-4	NA	TRBD1	TGTGCCAGCAGTGAATTCGGGGACAGGGCCGAAAAACTGTTTTTT	CASSEFGDRAEKLFF
TRBV6-5	TRBJ1-1	NA	TRBD1	TGTGCCAGCTGGGACAGCTTGAACACTGAAGCTTTCTTT	CASWDSLNTEAFF
TRBV18	TRBJ2-5	NA	TRBD1	TGTGCCAGCTCTGTGGGACAGGGGTTTGAGACCCAGTACTTC	CASSVGQGFETQYF
TRBV5-6	TRBJ2-5	NA	TRBD2	TGTGCCAGCAGCTTGTCGGGGGGAGGGGAGACCCAGTACTTC	CASSLSGGGETQYF
TRBV5-4	TRBJ2-1	NA	TRBD2	TGTGCCAGCAGCCCGCGACTAGCGGGAGTGAGTGAGCAGTTCTTC	CASSPRLAGVSEQFF
TRBV6-1	TRBJ1-1	NA	TRBD1	TGTGCCAGCAACCCGGGACAGGCAAACACTGAAGCTTTCTTT	CASNPGQANTEAFF
TRBV7-2	TRBJ2-1	NA	NA	TGTGCCAGCAGCTTAGAAGCGACGGGGATTAGGGCTGAGCAGTTCTTC	CASSLEATGIRAEQFF
TRBV7-7	TRBJ2-1	NA	TRBD2	TGTGCCAGCAGCTCACAGCTAGCGGGAGTTGCCTACAATGAGCAGTTCTTC	CASSSQLAGVAYNEQFF
TRBV9	TRBJ1-4	NA	NA	TGTGCCAGCAGCGTAACCGGGGGTGGTGAAAAACTGTTTTTT	CASSVTGGGEKLFF